This TCR beta chain came from a study of T cell changes during pregnancy in multiple sclerosis. CDR3 length: 15 amino acids. Per the germline V gene, CDR1 is MGHRA and CDR2 is YSYEKL. V gave up 1 base and J gave up 3 bases, with 12 bases separating them. TCRdb keeps only in-frame clones here, not all; method: immunoSEQ multiplex PCR. Altogether 45,000 to 50,000 clones are present, 94% being singletons, with the ten largest covering 4% to 5.5%. The sample here was CD8+ T cells from peripheral blood mononuclear cells, taken in the first trimester of pregnancy. The chain is built from TRBV4-1 and TRBJ1-1; D not resolved. The origin of this receptor is a female donor with multiple sclerosis, enrolled in a pregnancy study. CDR3 loop: CASSQVQLADTEAFF. The CDR3 nucleotides are TGCGCCAGCAGCCAAGTCCAACTCGCGGACACTGAAGCTTTCTTT.